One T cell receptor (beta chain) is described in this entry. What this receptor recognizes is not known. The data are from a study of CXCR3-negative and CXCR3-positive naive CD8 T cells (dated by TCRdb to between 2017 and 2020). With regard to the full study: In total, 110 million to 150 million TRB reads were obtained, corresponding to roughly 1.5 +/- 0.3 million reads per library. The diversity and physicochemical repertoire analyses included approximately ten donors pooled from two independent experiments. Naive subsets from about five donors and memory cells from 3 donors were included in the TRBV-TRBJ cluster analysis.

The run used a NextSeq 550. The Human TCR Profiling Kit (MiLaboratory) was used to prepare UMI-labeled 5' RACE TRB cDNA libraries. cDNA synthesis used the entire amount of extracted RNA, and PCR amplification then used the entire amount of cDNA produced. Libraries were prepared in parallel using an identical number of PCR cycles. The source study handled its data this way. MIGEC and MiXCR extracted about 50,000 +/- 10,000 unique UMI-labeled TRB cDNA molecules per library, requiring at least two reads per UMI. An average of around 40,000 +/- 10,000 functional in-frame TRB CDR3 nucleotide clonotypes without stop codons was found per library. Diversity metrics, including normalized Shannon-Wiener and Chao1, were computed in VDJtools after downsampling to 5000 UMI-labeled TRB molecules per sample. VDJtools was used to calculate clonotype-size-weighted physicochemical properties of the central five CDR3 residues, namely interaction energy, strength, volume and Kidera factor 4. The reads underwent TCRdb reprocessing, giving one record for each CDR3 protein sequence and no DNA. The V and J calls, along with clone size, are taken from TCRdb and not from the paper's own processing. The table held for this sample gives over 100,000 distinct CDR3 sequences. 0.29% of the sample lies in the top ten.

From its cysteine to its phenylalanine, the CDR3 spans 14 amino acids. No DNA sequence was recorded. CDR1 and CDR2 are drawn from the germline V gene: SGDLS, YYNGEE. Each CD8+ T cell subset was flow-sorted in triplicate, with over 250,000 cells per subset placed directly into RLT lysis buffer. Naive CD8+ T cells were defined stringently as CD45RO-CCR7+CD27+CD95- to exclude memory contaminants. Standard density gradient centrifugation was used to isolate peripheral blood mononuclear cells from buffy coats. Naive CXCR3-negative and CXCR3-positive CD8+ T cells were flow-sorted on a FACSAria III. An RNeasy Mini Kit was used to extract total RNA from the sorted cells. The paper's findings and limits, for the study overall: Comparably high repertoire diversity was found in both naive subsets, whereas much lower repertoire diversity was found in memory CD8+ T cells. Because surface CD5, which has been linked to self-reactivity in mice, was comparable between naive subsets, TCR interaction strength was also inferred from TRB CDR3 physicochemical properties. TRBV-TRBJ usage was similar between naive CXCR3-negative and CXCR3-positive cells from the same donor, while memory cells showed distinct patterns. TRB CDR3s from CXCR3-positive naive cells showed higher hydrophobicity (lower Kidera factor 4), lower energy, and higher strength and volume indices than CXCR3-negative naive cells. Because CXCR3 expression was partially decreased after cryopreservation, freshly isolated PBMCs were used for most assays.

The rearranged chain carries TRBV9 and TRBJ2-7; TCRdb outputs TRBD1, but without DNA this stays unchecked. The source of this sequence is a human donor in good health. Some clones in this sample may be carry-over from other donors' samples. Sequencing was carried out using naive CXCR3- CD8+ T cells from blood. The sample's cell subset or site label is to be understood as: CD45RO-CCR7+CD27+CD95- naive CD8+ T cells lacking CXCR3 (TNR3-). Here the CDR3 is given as CASSIRDGTYEQYF.